This TCR beta chain originates from a study of long-term antiretroviral therapy in people with HIV. Whole-study findings and limits: The study found that diversity rose after ART but stayed below transplant donor controls.

It was version v3.0 of the immunoSEQ assay that was run at survey level. Sequencing targeted 40,000-50,000 T-cell genomes per sample. Method: immunoSEQ multiplex PCR; TCRdb's copy keeps in-frame clones and lacks some. Of 25,000 to 30,000 clones in the sample, about 83% were seen once. Germline loops: CDR1 MNHEY, CDR2 SMNVEV (reference sequence). V was trimmed by 2 bases and J by 8 bases, leaving 13 bases between them. The CDR3 spans 14 residues. In the case of this clone: Its specificity is unknown.

This specimen consisted of unsorted PBMCs, obtained 0.4 years after starting antiretroviral therapy. This receptor was obtained from a man younger than 30 with HIV. The V and J genes are TRBV27 and TRBJ2-1; D might be TRBD1 (6 bases). Here the CDR3 reads CASSLRASGDEQFF. CDR3 nucleotides: TGTGCCAGCAGTTTACGGGCCTCAGGGGATGAGCAGTTCTTC.